Described below is a single TCR beta chain sequence and its context. Its specificity is unknown. These data are taken from a study of Ad26.COV2.S vaccination and SARS-CoV-2 variants. As for the study in general: This donor came from the COV1001 trial of Ad26.COV2.S. The authors gave Ad26.COV2.S intramuscularly, either once or twice 56 days apart.

Findings of the study overall: Non-spike TCR breadth showed similarity between vaccine and placebo recipients.

Specified treatment: around 19 received Ad26.COV2.S at low or high dose, single or two shots; about 5 received placebo; per-sample allocation not given. It was on day 63 after the first vaccine or placebo injection that samples were taken. The CDR3 sequence is 13 residues long. The germline V gene encodes CDR1 SGHRS and CDR2 YFSETQ. Trimming shortened V by 6 bases and J by 6 bases, and 16 bases separated the two germline ends. The protocol was immunoSEQ multiplex PCR, while the TCRdb copy is restricted to in-frame clones and leaves out a portion. The data show a few hundred thousand clones, roughly 90% seen once.

The material was peripheral blood, obtained in a trial of Ad26.COV2.S vaccine versus placebo. The V and J genes are TRBV5-1 and TRBJ2-7; tentative D call: TRBD2 (6 bases). This clonotype was sampled from a person aged 18-60 years who received the Ad26.COV2.S COVID-19 vaccine or a placebo. The CDR3 DNA sequence: TGCGCCAGCAAGAGGGACTCCGTACTCGAGCAGTACTTC. Its protein product is CASKRDSVLEQYF.